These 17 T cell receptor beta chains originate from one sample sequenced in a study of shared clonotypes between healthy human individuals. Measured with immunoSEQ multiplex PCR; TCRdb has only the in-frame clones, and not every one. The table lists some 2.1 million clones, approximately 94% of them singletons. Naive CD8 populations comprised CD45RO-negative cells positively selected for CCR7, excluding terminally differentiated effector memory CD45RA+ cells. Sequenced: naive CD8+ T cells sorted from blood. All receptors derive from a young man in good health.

In DNA, the CDR3 is TGTGCCAGCAGCCATCCTGACTTGAGCTCCTACAATGAGCAGTTCTTC. It codes for CASSHPDLSSYNEQFF. This chain uses TRBV14 with TRBJ2-1; D not resolved. Germline loops: CDR1 SGHDN, CDR2 FVKESK. Trimming shortened V by 3 bases and J by 0 bases, and 12 bases separated the two germline ends. This CDR3 is 16 amino acids long.

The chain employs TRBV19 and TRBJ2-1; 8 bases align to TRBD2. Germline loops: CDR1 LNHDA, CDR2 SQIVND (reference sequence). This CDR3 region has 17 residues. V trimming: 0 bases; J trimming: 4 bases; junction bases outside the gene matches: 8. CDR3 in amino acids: CASSIDRWREEYNEQFF. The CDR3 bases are TGTGCCAGTAGTATAGATAGATGGCGGGAGGAGTACAATGAGCAGTTCTTC.

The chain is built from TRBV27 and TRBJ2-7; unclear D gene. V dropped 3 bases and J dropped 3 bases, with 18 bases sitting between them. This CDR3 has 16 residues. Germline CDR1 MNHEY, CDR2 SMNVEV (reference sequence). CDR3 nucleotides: TGTGCCAGCAGTTTTTACCACGGGCCCGAACTCTACGAGCAGTACTTC. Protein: CASSFYHGPELYEQYF.

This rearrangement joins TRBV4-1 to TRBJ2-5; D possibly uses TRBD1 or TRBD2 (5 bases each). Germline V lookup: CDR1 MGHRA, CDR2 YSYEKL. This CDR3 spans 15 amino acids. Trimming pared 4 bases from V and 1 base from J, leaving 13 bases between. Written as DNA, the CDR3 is TGCGCCAGCAGCCCATCACCGGGACCCCAAGAGACCCAGTACTTC. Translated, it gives CASSPSPGPQETQYF.

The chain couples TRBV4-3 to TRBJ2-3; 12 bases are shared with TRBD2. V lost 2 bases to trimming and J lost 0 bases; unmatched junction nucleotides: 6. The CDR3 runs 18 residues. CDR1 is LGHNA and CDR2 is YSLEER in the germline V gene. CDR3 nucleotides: TGCGCCAGCAGCCAAAAACTACTAGCGGGGGGTAGCACAGATACGCAGTATTTT. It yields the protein CASSQKLLAGGSTDTQYF.

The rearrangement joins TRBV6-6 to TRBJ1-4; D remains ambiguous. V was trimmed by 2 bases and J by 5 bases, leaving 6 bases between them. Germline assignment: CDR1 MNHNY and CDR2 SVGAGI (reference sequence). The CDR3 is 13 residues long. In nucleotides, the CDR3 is TGTGCCAGCAGTTACATAGGGAATGAAAAACTGTTTTTT. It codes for CASSYIGNEKLFF.

The CDR3 DNA is TGTGCCAGCAGCTTAGGGGGGACGGGGGAGCAGTACTTC. Amino acid sequence: CASSLGGTGEQYF. This chain links TRBV5-4 with TRBJ2-7, with D perhaps assigned TRBD1 or TRBD2 (6 bases each). Per germline, CDR1 SGHNT and CDR2 YYREEE (reference sequence). V dropped 2 bases and J dropped 7 bases, with 13 bases sitting between them. The CDR3 extends over 13 amino acids.

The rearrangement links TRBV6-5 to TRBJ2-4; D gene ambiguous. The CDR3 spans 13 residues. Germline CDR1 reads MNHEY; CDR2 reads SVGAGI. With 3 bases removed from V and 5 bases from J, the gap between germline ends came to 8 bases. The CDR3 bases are TGTGCCAGCAGTTATCGACCGGAAAACATTCAGTACTTC. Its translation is CASSYRPENIQYF.

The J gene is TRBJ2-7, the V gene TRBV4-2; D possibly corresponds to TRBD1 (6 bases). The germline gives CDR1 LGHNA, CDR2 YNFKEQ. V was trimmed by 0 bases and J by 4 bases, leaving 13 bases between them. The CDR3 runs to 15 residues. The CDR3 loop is CASSQDTGSAYEQYF. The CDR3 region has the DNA TGTGCCAGCAGCCAAGATACAGGGTCTGCTTACGAGCAGTACTTC.

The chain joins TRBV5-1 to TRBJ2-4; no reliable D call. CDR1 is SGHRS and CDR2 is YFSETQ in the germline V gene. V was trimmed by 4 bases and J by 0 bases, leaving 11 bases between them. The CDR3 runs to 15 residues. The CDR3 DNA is TGCGCCAGCAGCGCCGAGCTGACAGCCAAAAACATTCAGTACTTC. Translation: CASSAELTAKNIQYF. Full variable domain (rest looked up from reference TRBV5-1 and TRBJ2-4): KAGVTQTPRYLIKTRGQQVTLSCSPISGHRSVSWYQQTPGQGLQFLFEYFSETQRNKGNFPGRFSGRQFSNSRSEMNVSTLELGDSALYLCASSAELTAKNIQYFGAGTRLSVL.

CDR3 sequence: CASTVAGGHGYEQYF. The CDR3 region has the DNA TGTGCCAGTACGGTAGCGGGGGGGCACGGGTACGAGCAGTACTTC. The chain carries TRBV28 and TRBJ2-7; 11 bases are shared with TRBD2. Germline CDR1 and CDR2: MDHEN and SYDVKM. With 9 bases clipped from V and 4 bases from J, the junction kept 11 bases outside the gene matches. The CDR3 runs to 15 residues.

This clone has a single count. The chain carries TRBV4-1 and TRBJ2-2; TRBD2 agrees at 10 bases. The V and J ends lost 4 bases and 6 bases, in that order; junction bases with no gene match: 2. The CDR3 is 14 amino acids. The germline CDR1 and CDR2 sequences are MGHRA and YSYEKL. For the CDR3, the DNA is TGCGCCAGCAGCCCCAGCGGGGGGGCCGGGGAGCTGTTTTTT. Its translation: CASSPSGGAGELFF.

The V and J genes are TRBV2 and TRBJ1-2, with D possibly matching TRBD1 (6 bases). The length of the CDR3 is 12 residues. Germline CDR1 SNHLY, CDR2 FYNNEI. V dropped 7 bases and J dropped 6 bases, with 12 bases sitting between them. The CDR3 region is CASTGTLDGYTF. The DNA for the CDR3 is TGTGCCAGCACCGGGACACTGGATGGCTACACCTTC.

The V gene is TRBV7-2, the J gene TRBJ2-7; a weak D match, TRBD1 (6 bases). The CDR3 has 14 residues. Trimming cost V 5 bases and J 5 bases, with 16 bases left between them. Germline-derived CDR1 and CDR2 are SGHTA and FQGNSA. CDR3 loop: CASSEQGFRDEQYF. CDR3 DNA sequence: TGTGCCAGCAGCGAACAGGGTTTTCGGGACGAGCAGTACTTC.

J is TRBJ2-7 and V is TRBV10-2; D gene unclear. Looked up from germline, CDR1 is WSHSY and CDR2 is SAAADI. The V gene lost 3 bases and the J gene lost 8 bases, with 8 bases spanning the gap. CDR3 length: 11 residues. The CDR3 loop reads CASSDYVQQYF. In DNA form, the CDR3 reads TGCGCCAGCAGTGATTACGTCCAGCAGTACTTC.

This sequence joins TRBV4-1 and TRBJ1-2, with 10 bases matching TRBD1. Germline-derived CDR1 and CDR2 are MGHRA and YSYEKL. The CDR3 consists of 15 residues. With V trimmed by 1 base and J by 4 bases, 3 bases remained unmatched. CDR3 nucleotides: TGCGCCAGCAGCCAAGTTAGGACAGGGGGCTATGGCTACACCTTC. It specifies CASSQVRTGGYGYTF.

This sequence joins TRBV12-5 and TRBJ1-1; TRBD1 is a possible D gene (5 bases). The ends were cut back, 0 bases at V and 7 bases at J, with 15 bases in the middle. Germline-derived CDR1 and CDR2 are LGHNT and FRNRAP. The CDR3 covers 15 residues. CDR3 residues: CASGLVQGATGEAFF. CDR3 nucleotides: TGTGCTAGTGGTTTGGTACAAGGGGCGACGGGTGAAGCTTTCTTT.